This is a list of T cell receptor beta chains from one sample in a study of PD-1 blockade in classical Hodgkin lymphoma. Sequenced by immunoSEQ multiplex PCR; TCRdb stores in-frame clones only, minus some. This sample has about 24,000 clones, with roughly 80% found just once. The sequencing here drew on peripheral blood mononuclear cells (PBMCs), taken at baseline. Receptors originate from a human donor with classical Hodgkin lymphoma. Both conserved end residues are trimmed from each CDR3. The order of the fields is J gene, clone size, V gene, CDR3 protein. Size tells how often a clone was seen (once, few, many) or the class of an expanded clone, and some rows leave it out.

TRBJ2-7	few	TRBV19	ASSTDRRAYEQY
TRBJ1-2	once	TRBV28	ASSLGTSANYGYT
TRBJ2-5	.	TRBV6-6	ASSPGTSQETQY
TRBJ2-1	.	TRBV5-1	ASSPLSGVSYNEQF
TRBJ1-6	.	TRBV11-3	ASSLGIGEDNSPLH
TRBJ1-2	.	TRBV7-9	ASSPLGGTGYT
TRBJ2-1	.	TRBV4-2	ASSQTRDEQF
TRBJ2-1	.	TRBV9	ASSFRTSGAILYNEQF
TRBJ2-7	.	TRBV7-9	ASSFSGNYEQY
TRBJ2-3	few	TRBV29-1	RGGSGSTDTQY
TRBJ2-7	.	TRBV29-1	SVPNEPGSEQY
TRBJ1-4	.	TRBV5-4	ASSPGQGVEKLF
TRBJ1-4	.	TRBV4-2	ASSQAHGQPNEKLF
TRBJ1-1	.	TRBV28	ASSLGQRNTEAF
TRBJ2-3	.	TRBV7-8	ASSIIAGVTDTQY
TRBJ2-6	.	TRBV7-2	ASSPTRSGANVLT
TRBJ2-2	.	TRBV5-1	ASSLAGPANTGELF
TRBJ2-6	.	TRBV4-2	ASSQMGGLGANVLT
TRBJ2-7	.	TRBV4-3	ASSQRLAGGLYEQY
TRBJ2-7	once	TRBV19	ASSTLERVYEQY
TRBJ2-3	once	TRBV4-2	ASSHGTGGTDTQY
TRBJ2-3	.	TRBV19	ASSDLDRATDTQY
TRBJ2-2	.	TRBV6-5	ASSLLAGGTGELF
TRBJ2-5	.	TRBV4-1	ASSQEGTGGTQETQY
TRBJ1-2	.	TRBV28	ASRDTGGRYGYT
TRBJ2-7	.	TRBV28	ASSQPTTGTYEQY
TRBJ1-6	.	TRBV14	ASSHRGRNSPLH
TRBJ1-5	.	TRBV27	ASSGIPYSNQPQH
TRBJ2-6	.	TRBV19	ATQASGANVLT
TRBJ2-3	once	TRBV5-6	ASSLDGFSDTQY
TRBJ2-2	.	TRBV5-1	ASSPSGTLNTGELF
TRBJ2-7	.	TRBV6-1	ASSRQQGANWEQY
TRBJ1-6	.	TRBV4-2	ASSQEKRSGSPLH
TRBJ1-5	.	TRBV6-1	ASSGTGWGNQPQH
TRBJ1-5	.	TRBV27	ASSLGSSNQPQH
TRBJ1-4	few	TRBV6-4	AGTQTPGLSSTNEKLF
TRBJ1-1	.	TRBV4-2	ASSPAEGRFTEAF
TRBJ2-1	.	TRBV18	ASSPDQGSYNEQF
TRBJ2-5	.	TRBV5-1	ASSLGPEETQY
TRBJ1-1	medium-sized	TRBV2	ASVGRGGSTEAF
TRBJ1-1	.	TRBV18	ASSLGREPNTEAF
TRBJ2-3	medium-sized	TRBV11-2	ASSFSGGLDTQY